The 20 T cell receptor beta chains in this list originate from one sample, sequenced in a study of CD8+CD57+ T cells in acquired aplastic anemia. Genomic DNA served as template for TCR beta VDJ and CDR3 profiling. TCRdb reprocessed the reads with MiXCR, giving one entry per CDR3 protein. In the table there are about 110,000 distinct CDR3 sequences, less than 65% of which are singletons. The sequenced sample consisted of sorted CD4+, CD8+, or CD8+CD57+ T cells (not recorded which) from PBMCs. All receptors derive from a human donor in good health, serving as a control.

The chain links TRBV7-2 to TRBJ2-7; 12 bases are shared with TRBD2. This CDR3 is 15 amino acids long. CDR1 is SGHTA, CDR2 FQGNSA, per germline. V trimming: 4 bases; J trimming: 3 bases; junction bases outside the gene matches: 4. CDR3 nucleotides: TGTGCCAGCAGCTCCACTAGCGGGGGGCACTACGAGCAGTACTTC. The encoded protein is CASSSTSGGHYEQYF.

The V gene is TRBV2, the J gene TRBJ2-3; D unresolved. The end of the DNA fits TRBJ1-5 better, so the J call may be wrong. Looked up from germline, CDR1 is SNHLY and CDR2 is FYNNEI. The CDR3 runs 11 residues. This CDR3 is CAVLAGDTQHF. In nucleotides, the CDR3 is TGTGCCGTACTAGCGGGAGACACGCAGCATTTT.

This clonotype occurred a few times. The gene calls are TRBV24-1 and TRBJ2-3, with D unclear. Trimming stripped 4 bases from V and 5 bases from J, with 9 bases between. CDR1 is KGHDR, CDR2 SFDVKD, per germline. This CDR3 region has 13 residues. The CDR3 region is CATSDPTGDTQYF. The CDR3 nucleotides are TGTGCCACCAGTGACCCCACGGGAGATACGCAGTATTTT.

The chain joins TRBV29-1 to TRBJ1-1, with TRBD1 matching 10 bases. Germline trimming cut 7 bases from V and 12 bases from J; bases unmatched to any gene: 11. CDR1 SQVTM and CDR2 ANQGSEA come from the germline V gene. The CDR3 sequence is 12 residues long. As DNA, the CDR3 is TGCAGCGCCACCAGGGACAGGGGAGGAACTTTCTTT. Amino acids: CSATRDRGGTFF. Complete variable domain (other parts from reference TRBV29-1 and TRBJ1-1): SAVISQKPSRDICQRGTSLTIQCQVDSQVTMMFWYRQQPGQSLTLIATANQGSEATYESGFVIDKFPISRPNLTFSTLTVSNMSPEDSSIYLCSATRDRGGTFFGQGTRLTVV.

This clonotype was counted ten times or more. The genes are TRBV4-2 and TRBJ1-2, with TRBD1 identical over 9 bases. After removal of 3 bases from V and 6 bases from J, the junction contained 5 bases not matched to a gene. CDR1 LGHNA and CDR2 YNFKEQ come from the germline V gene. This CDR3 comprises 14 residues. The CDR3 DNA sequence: TGTGCCAGCAGCCAGGGACAGGGTACCAATGGCTACACCTTC. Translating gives CASSQGQGTNGYTF.

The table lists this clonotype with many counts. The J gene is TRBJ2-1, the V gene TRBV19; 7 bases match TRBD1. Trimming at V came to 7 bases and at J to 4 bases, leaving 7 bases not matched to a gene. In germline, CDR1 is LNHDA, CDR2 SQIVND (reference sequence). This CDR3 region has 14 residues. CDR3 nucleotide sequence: TGTGCCAGTAAATGGGACAGCAGATACAATGAGCAGTTCTTC. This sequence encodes CASKWDSRYNEQFF.

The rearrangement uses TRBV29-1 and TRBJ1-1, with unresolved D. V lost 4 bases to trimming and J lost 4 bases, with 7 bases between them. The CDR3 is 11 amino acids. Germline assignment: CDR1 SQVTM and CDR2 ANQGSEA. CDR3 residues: CSVVRPTEAFF. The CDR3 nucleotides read TGCAGCGTTGTTAGGCCCACTGAAGCTTTCTTT.

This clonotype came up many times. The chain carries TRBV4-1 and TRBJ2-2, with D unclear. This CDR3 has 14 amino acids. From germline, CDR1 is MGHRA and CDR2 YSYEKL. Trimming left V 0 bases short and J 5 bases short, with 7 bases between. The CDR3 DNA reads TGCGCCAGCAGCCAAGAAGATGGGACCGGGGAGCTGTTTTTT. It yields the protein CASSQEDGTGELFF.

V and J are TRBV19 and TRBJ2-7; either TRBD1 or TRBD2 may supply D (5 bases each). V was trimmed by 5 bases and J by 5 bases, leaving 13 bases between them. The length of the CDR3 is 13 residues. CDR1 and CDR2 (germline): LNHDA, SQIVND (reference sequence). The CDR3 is CASSWGPGNEQYF. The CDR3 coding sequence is TGTGCCAGTAGTTGGGGACCCGGGAACGAGCAGTACTTC.

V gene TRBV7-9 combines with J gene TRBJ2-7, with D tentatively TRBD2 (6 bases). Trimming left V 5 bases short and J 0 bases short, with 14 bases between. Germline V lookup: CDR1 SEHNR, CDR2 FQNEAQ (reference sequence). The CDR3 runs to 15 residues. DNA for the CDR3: TGTGCCAGCAGCGCCCTTCGAGCGGGCTCCTACGAGCAGTACTTC. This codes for CASSALRAGSYEQYF.

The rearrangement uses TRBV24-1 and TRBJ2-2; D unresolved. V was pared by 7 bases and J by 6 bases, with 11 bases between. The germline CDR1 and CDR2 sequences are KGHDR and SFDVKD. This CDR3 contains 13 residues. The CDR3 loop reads CATREFSAGELFF. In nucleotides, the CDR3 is TGTGCCACCAGGGAGTTCTCGGCCGGGGAGCTGTTTTTT.

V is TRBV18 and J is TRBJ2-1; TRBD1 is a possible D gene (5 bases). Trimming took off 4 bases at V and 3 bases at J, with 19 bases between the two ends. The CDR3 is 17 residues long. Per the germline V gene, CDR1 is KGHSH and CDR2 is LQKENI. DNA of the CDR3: TGTGCCAGCTCACTTGGATGGGGCTTTGGCAGCTACAATGAGCAGTTCTTC. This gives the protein CASSLGWGFGSYNEQFF.

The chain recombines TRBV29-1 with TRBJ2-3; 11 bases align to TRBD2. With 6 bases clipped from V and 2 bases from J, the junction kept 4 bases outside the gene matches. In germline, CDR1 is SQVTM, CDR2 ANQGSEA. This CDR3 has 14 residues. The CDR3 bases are TGCAGCGTGACTAGCGGGGTTGACACAGATACGCAGTATTTT. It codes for CSVTSGVDTDTQYF.

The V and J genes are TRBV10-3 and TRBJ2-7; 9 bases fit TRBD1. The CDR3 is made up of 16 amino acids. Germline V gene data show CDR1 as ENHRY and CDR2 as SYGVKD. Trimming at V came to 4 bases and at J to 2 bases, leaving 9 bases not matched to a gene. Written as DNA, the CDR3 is TGTGCCATCAGTGGACAAACGGACAGGGGAACCTACGAGCAGTACTTC. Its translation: CAISGQTDRGTYEQYF.

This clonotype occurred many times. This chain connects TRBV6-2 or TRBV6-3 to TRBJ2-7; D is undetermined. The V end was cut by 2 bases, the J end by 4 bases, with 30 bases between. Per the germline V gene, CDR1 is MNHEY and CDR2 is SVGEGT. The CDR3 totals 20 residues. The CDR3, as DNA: TGTGCCAGCAGTTACGACCCCGTAAACACGTTAAACCACGGGCCTTACGAGCAGTACTTC. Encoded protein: CASSYDPVNTLNHGPYEQYF.

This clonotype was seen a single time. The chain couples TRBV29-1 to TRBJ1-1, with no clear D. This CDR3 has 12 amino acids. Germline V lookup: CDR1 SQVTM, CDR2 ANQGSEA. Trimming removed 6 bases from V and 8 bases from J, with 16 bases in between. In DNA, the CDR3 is TGCAGCGTGGCGTCTAATGGTAGAGAAGCTTTCTTT. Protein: CSVASNGREAFF.

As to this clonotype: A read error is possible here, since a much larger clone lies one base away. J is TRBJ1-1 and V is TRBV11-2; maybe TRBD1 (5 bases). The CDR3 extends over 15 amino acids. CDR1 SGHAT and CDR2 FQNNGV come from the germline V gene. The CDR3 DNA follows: TGTGCCAGCAGCTTAGACGGGGGTGGGAACGCTGAAGCTTTCTTT. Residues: CASSLDGGGNAEAFF.

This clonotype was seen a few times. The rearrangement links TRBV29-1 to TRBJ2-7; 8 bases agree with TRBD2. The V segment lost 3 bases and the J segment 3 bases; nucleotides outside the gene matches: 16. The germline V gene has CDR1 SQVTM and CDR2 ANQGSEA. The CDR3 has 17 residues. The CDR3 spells CSVDVRPRAGALYEQYF. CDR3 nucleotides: TGCAGCGTTGATGTTCGGCCTCGAGCGGGGGCCCTCTACGAGCAGTACTTC.

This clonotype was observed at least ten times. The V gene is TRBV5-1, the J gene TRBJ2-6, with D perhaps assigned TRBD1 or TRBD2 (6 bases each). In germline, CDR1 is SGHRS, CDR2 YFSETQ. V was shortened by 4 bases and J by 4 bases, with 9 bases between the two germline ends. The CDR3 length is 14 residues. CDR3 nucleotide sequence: TGCGCCAGCAGCAGGGGGGAGGGGGCCAACGTCCTGACTTTC. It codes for CASSRGEGANVLTF.

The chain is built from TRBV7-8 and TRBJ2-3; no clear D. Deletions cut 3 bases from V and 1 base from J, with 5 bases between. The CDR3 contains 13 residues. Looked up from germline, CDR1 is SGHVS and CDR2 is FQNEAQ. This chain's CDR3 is CASSFGRTDTQYF. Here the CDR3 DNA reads TGTGCCAGCAGCTTTGGGCGCACAGATACGCAGTATTTT.